Listed below are T cell receptor beta chains from one sample, sequenced in a study of blood T cell repertoires in COVID-19. The assay was immunoSEQ multiplex PCR, and TCRdb's table has in-frame clones only and misses some. The repertoire holds around 250,000 clones, with around 90% as singletons. Input material: PBMCs or T cells enriched from blood (not recorded which). The receptor source for this set is a man between 40 and 49 years old who had been exposed to COVID-19. Both conserved end residues are part of each CDR3. The order of the fields is D gene, J gene, clone size, V gene, CDR3 protein, CDR3 DNA. The D gene is left open where the match is weak. Clone size is shown for a subset of rows, as once, few, many or a class of expanded clone.

D gene: TRBD1
J gene: TRBJ2-7
clone size: NA
V gene: TRBV25-1
CDR3 protein: CASSGDSISYEQYF
CDR3 DNA: TGTGCCAGCAGTGGGGACAGCATCTCCTACGAGCAGTACTTC

D gene: NA
J gene: TRBJ2-7
clone size: NA
V gene: TRBV25-1
CDR3 protein: CASSDMGAPSYEQYF
CDR3 DNA: TGTGCCAGCAGTGATATGGGGGCCCCTTCATACGAGCAGTACTTC

D gene: NA
J gene: TRBJ2-1
clone size: NA
V gene: TRBV28
CDR3 protein: CASSSFASDGYNEQFF
CDR3 DNA: TGTGCCAGCAGTTCTTTCGCAAGCGACGGATACAATGAGCAGTTCTTC

D gene: TRBD1
J gene: TRBJ1-5
clone size: NA
V gene: TRBV12-5
CDR3 protein: CASGLKQGLGHQPQHF
CDR3 DNA: TGTGCTAGTGGTTTGAAACAGGGGTTAGGACATCAGCCCCAGCATTTT

D gene: NA
J gene: TRBJ2-2
clone size: NA
V gene: TRBV27
CDR3 protein: CASSKKAGQNTGELFF
CDR3 DNA: TGTGCCAGCAGTAAAAAAGCGGGACAGAACACCGGGGAGCTGTTTTTT

D gene: TRBD1
J gene: TRBJ2-7
clone size: NA
V gene: TRBV28
CDR3 protein: CASTEDREGSYEQYF
CDR3 DNA: TGTGCCAGCACCGAAGACAGGGAAGGTTCCTACGAGCAGTACTTC

D gene: NA
J gene: TRBJ2-7
clone size: NA
V gene: TRBV6-5
CDR3 protein: CASSYSAGKFEQYF
CDR3 DNA: TGTGCCAGCAGTTACTCGGCAGGGAAGTTTGAGCAGTACTTC

D gene: NA
J gene: TRBJ2-7
clone size: NA
V gene: TRBV2
CDR3 protein: CASSEALFAAYEQYF
CDR3 DNA: TGTGCCAGCAGTGAAGCGCTGTTCGCGGCCTACGAGCAGTACTTC

D gene: NA
J gene: TRBJ2-1
clone size: NA
V gene: TRBV29-1
CDR3 protein: CSVRTGFSYNEQFF
CDR3 DNA: TGCAGCGTCCGAACGGGGTTTTCATACAATGAGCAGTTCTTC

D gene: NA
J gene: TRBJ2-1
clone size: NA
V gene: TRBV4-2
CDR3 protein: CASSQMSSGGGAEQFF
CDR3 DNA: TGTGCCAGCAGCCAAATGAGTAGCGGTGGGGGAGCTGAGCAGTTCTTC

D gene: NA
J gene: TRBJ2-1
clone size: NA
V gene: TRBV6-5
CDR3 protein: CASSYNRVFSNEQFF
CDR3 DNA: TGTGCCAGCAGTTACAACAGGGTTTTTTCCAATGAGCAGTTCTTC

D gene: NA
J gene: TRBJ2-7
clone size: NA
V gene: TRBV5-1
CDR3 protein: CASSLGRPSGEQYF
CDR3 DNA: TGCGCCAGCAGCTTGGGTAGGCCCTCGGGAGAGCAGTACTTC

D gene: NA
J gene: TRBJ1-6
clone size: NA
V gene: TRBV15
CDR3 protein: CATGESSYNSPLHF
CDR3 DNA: TGTGCCACCGGGGAGTCTTCCTATAATTCACCCCTCCACTTT

D gene: NA
J gene: TRBJ2-1
clone size: once
V gene: TRBV12-1
CDR3 protein: CASSFERCGPDEQFF
CDR3 DNA: TGTGCCAGCAGCTTTGAAAGATGTGGGCCAGATGAGCAGTTCTTC

D gene: TRBD2
J gene: TRBJ2-1
clone size: NA
V gene: TRBV5-1
CDR3 protein: CASSLWASGYNEQFF
CDR3 DNA: TGCGCCAGCAGCCTTTGGGCTAGCGGCTACAATGAGCAGTTCTTC

D gene: NA
J gene: TRBJ1-3
clone size: NA
V gene: TRBV2
CDR3 protein: CASRARTGSGNTIYF
CDR3 DNA: TGTGCCAGCAGAGCAAGAACAGGGTCTGGAAACACCATATATTTT

D gene: NA
J gene: TRBJ2-2
clone size: NA
V gene: TRBV5-4
CDR3 protein: CASSLFGGSTGELFF
CDR3 DNA: TGTGCCAGCAGCTTATTCGGGGGTTCCACCGGGGAGCTGTTTTTT

D gene: NA
J gene: TRBJ2-3
clone size: NA
V gene: TRBV27
CDR3 protein: CASSLGPGTQYF
CDR3 DNA: TGTGCCAGCAGTTTAGGGCCGGGGACGCAGTATTTT